This passage covers 2 T cell receptor beta chains from one sample sequenced in a study of cytomegalovirus exposure and HLA in healthy donors. The method was immunoSEQ multiplex PCR; TCRdb's version includes in-frame clones alone and lacks a portion of them. Of some 170,000 clones listed, around 81% were seen once; the top ten hold approximately 2.3%. Sequencing input: PBMCs. These receptors were taken from a young man in good health and CMV-seropositive.

The chain couples TRBV27 to TRBJ2-4, with 7 positions matching TRBD1. Germline V gene data show CDR1 as MNHEY and CDR2 as SMNVEV (reference sequence). The CDR3 runs to 18 residues. With V trimmed by 5 bases and J by 0 bases, 13 bases remained unmatched. Here the CDR3 DNA reads TGTGCCAGCAGTCCATGGGGACAGACAGAACTAGCCAAAAACATTCAGTACTTC. It translates to CASSPWGQTELAKNIQYF.

This rearrangement joins TRBV27 to TRBJ2-3; 12 bases are shared with TRBD2. CDR1 is MNHEY, CDR2 SMNVEV, per germline (reference sequence). V was clipped by 4 bases and J by 2 bases; unmatched bases: 7. The CDR3 has 17 residues. DNA for the CDR3: TGTGCCAGCAGTTCCACCCGACTAGCGGGGGCCACAGATACGCAGTATTTT. This codes for CASSSTRLAGATDTQYF.